These T cell receptor beta chains were read from a single sample in a study of graft-versus-host responses after intestinal transplantation. This table comes from immunoSEQ multiplex PCR, and its TCRdb copy is limited to in-frame clones, with some not included. The table has 33,000 or so clones, 90% to 95% seen once. The material was PBMCs, obtained 16 days after intestinal transplant. These TCRs come from a human patient who received an intestinal transplant, so some T cells may come from the graft donor. The CDR3 runs from the conserved cysteine through the conserved F or W. D genes are given only for firm matches. Not all rows give a size; the values are once, few, many and, for expanded clones, a class.

>NA|TRBJ2-3|TRBV5-8|NA
TGTGCCAGCAGCTTGGAAGAAGATACGCAGTATTTT
CASSLEEDTQYF
>NA|TRBJ1-2|TRBV7-7|NA
TGTGCGGTCGCGATAGGACCTAACTATGGCTACACCTTC
CAVAIGPNYGYTF
>NA|TRBJ1-3|TRBV10-2|NA
TGCGCCAGCAGAACTGGAAACACCATATATTTT
CASRTGNTIYF
>NA|TRBJ2-7|TRBV10-2|NA
TGCGCCAGCAGTGCTAGCCTTGGGTACGAGCAGTACTTC
CASSASLGYEQYF
>NA|TRBJ1-5|TRBV4-2|NA
TGTGCCAGCAGCCAAGGAGGGGAGAACAATCAGCCCCAGCATTTT
CASSQGGENNQPQHF
>TRBD1|TRBJ2-5|TRBV27|NA
TGTGCCAGCAGTTCGACAGGGGGATCCTGGGAGACCCAGTACTTC
CASSSTGGSWETQYF
>TRBD2|TRBJ2-3|TRBV9|NA
TGTGCCAGCAGCGTACCGGGACTAGCGGGAGGAGCCCCAGATACGCAGTATTTT
CASSVPGLAGGAPDTQYF
>TRBD2|TRBJ2-3|TRBV7-2|NA
TGTGCCAGCAGTTGGGAGGGCGTCGCTACGCAGTATTTT
CASSWEGVATQYF
>NA|TRBJ2-1|TRBV9|NA
TGTGCCAGCAGCGGGGGTGGGGCCTACAATGAGCAGTTCTTC
CASSGGGAYNEQFF
>TRBD2|TRBJ2-7|TRBV5-4|NA
TGTGCCAGCAGCCCCGGACTAGCGGGAGGCTACGAGCAGTACTTC
CASSPGLAGGYEQYF
>TRBD1|TRBJ2-7|TRBV28|NA
TGTGCCAGCAGTTTTCCGTCACCCAGACAGGGCGGGCAGTACTTC
CASSFPSPRQGGQYF
>NA|TRBJ2-7|TRBV28|NA
TGTGCCAGCAGTCCCAATTTTGGGTCAGGCTACGAGCAGTACTTC
CASSPNFGSGYEQYF
>NA|TRBJ2-7|TRBV6-5|NA
TGTGCCAGCCGGGACAACCTCTACGAGCAGTACTTC
CASRDNLYEQYF
>NA|TRBJ1-1|TRBV6-5|NA
TGTGCCAGCAGTTGGGTGGGAACTGAAGCTTTCTTT
CASSWVGTEAFF
>TRBD1|TRBJ1-2|TRBV4-3|NA
TGCGCCAGCAGCCAAGCCACAGGGGGCGACTATGGCTACACCTTC
CASSQATGGDYGYTF
>TRBD1|TRBJ1-1|TRBV7-2|NA
TGTGCCAGCAGCCCCACGACAGGGTTACTCACTGAAGCTTTCTTT
CASSPTTGLLTEAFF
>TRBD2|TRBJ2-1|TRBV11-1|NA
TGTGCCACCCTTCCAAGGACTAGCGGGGACTACAATGAGCAGTTCTTC
CATLPRTSGDYNEQFF
>NA|TRBJ2-1|TRBV5-1|NA
TGCGCCAGCAGCTTGGGAGACTACTCCTACAATGAGCAGTTCTTC
CASSLGDYSYNEQFF
>NA|TRBJ1-5|TRBV29-1|NA
TGCAGCGTGTGGACGGATAGCAATCAGCCCCAGCATTTT
CSVWTDSNQPQHF
>NA|TRBJ1-2|TRBV6-6|NA
TGTGCCAGCAGTTACCGGGCAGGGGCTAACTATGGCTACACCTTC
CASSYRAGANYGYTF
>TRBD1|TRBJ2-1|TRBV13|NA
TGTGCCAGCAGCTACCGGGACAGGGTGGACAATGAGCAGTTCTTC
CASSYRDRVDNEQFF
>TRBD1|TRBJ2-7|TRBV7-3|NA
TGTGCCAGCAGCCCCGACAGGGCTTCCTACGAGCAGTACTTC
CASSPDRASYEQYF
>NA|TRBJ2-7|TRBV4-1|NA
TGCGCCAGCAGCCAAGTCGGAGATACCTACGAGCAGTACTTC
CASSQVGDTYEQYF
>NA|TRBJ2-7|TRBV6-5|NA
TGTGCCAGTGCGGGGACAGCGGTTAACGAGCAGTACTTC
CASAGTAVNEQYF
>TRBD2|TRBJ2-2|TRBV27|NA
TGTGCCAGCAGTTTCCCTGGGACTAGCGGATACACCGGGGAGCTGTTTTTT
CASSFPGTSGYTGELFF
>TRBD2|TRBJ2-7|TRBV7-8|once
TGTGCCAGCAGCTCCGGGACTAGCGGGAGTTACGAGCAGTACTTC
CASSSGTSGSYEQYF
>NA|TRBJ2-5|TRBV5-6|NA
TGTGCCAGCAGCTTAAGGGGGCGGGACAAGTACTTC
CASSLRGRDKYF
>NA|TRBJ2-7|TRBV7-2|NA
TGTGCCAGCAGCTTACGGTCAGGATCTTCCTACGAGCAGTACTTC
CASSLRSGSSYEQYF
>TRBD2|TRBJ2-7|TRBV4-2|few
TGTGCCAGCAGCCAAGGAACGATAGCGGGAAACGAGCAGTACTTC
CASSQGTIAGNEQYF
>NA|TRBJ2-1|TRBV27|once
TGTGCCAGCAGTTCTGGGAGTATCGGCTACAATGAGCAGTTCTTC
CASSSGSIGYNEQFF
>TRBD1|TRBJ2-5|TRBV27|NA
TGTGCCAGCACCTCACTTGGTGGACAGGGGTGGGAGACCCAGTACTTC
CASTSLGGQGWETQYF
>TRBD2|TRBJ2-1|TRBV19|NA
TGTGCCAGTGGACGACTAGCGGGAGTTCCCTACAATGAGCAGTTCTTC
CASGRLAGVPYNEQFF
>NA|TRBJ2-1|TRBV7-2|NA
TGTGCCAGCAGCCCCCGAGGGTGGCTAGCGAGTGGCAATGAGCAGTTCTTC
CASSPRGWLASGNEQFF
>NA|TRBJ2-5|TRBV7-9|NA
TGTGCCAGCACCTCAGGGGTGGCAGAGACCCAGTACTTC
CASTSGVAETQYF
>NA|TRBJ1-1|TRBV28|NA
TGTGCCAGCAGTTTGTGGGTCACCATGAACACTGAAGCTTTCTTT
CASSLWVTMNTEAFF
>TRBD2|TRBJ2-7|TRBV13|NA
TGTGCCAGCAGCCCAGGGGTAGCGGGGTCCTACGAGCAGTACTTC
CASSPGVAGSYEQYF
>TRBD2|TRBJ2-1|TRBV11-3|NA
TGTGCCAGCAGCGGACTAGCGGGAGTAAACAATGAGCAGTTCTTC
CASSGLAGVNNEQFF
>TRBD2|TRBJ2-1|TRBV15|NA
TGTGCCACCAGCAGGACCTTAACTAGCGGGAGGGACAATGAGCAGTTCTTC
CATSRTLTSGRDNEQFF
>TRBD2|TRBJ2-7|TRBV9|NA
TGTGCCAGCAGCGCCGGGCTAGCGGGAGGAAACTCTGATGTGCAGTACTTC
CASSAGLAGGNSDVQYF
>NA|TRBJ2-1|TRBV28|NA
TGTGCCAGCATCCCGGGCGCAGAGAACAATGAGCAGTTCTTC
CASIPGAENNEQFF
>NA|TRBJ2-1|TRBV6-1|NA
TGTGCCAGCAGGGAAAGACAGATATCAACCAATGAGCAGTTCTTC
CASRERQISTNEQFF
>NA|TRBJ2-7|TRBV7-9|NA
TGTGCCAGCAGCTCCATACAGGGCCCTAAGGCCTACGAGCAGTACTTC
CASSSIQGPKAYEQYF
>TRBD2|TRBJ2-1|TRBV29-1|NA
TGCAGCGTGGCAGGACTAGCGGGGTCCCGGGAGCAGTTCTTC
CSVAGLAGSREQFF
>TRBD1|TRBJ2-1|TRBV19|NA
TGTGCCAGTAGTATAGATCGTTTCGGGACAGGGGATGGCGATGAGCAGTTCTTC
CASSIDRFGTGDGDEQFF
>TRBD1|TRBJ2-7|TRBV18|NA
TGTGCCAGCTCCCCGGGACAGGGGGCCTCCTACGAGCAGTACTTC
CASSPGQGASYEQYF
>TRBD1|TRBJ2-5|TRBV15|NA
TGTGCCACCAGCCACTCGGACAGGGGATTGGAAGAGACCCAGTACTTC
CATSHSDRGLEETQYF
>TRBD2|TRBJ2-3|TRBV4-2|NA
TGTGCCAGCAGCCAAGATAAGAGCGGGAGGAGAGGAGATACGCAGTATTTT
CASSQDKSGRRGDTQYF
>NA|TRBJ1-4|TRBV27|NA
TGTGCCAGCAGTCCCACAGGGAGTTTCGAAAAACTGTTTTTT
CASSPTGSFEKLFF
>NA|TRBJ2-7|TRBV27|NA
TGTGCCAGCAGTTTACCGGGAGTCGAGCAGTACTTC
CASSLPGVEQYF
>NA|TRBJ1-5|TRBV7-9|NA
TGTGCCAGCAGCTTACAATCCAATCAGCCCCAGCATTTT
CASSLQSNQPQHF
>TRBD1|TRBJ1-2|TRBV2|NA
TGTGCCAGCAGTACCCGACAGGGGGCAAACTATGGCTACACCTTC
CASSTRQGANYGYTF
>NA|TRBJ2-1|TRBV28|NA
TGTGCCAGCAGTTTATCCATTACGTGGGGTGAGCAGTTCTTC
CASSLSITWGEQFF
>TRBD1|TRBJ2-7|TRBV4-1|once
TGCGCCAGCAGCCTATCCGGGACAGGGGCCTACGAGCAGTACTTC
CASSLSGTGAYEQYF
>NA|TRBJ2-7|TRBV29-1|NA
TGCAGCGCTGACAGGGAGGTCTACGAGCAGTACTTC
CSADREVYEQYF
>NA|TRBJ2-7|TRBV29-1|NA
TGCAGCGTTGTTCCCAGGGATACCTACGAGCAGTACTTC
CSVVPRDTYEQYF
>NA|TRBJ2-7|TRBV13|NA
TGTGCCAGCAGCTTAAGGAGGCCGACCACCGACGAGCAGTACTTC
CASSLRRPTTDEQYF
>NA|TRBJ2-7|TRBV11-2|once
TGTGCCAGCAGCTCCGGGTCCTCCTACGAGCAGTACTTC
CASSSGSSYEQYF